This passage covers 16 T cell receptor beta chains from one sample sequenced in a study of shared clonotypes between healthy human individuals. TCRdb's copy holds only in-frame clones and misses some; the assay was immunoSEQ multiplex PCR. The sample holds 2 million to 2.5 million clones; roughly 90% are singletons and the top ten take 0.37%. The sequenced sample consisted of naive CD4+ T cells from PBMCs. The sample's subset: CD45RA+ positively selected. These receptors all stem from a man aged 18 to 29 in good health. Some clones in this sample may be carry-over from other donors' samples.

Here the CDR3 DNA reads TGTGCCAGCAGTAAAATCCCCTCTGACAATGAGCAGTTCTTC. Encoded protein: CASSKIPSDNEQFF. The chain combines TRBV6-1 with TRBJ2-1; D unclear. The CDR3 spans 14 residues. V gave up 5 bases and J gave up 5 bases, with 13 bases separating them. Germline CDR1 reads MNHNS; CDR2 reads SASEGT.

The CDR3 nucleotides read TGTGCCAGCAGTTCCGTACCGGGTATCATGAACACTGAAGCTTTCTTT. It specifies CASSSVPGIMNTEAFF. The V call is TRBV28, the J call TRBJ1-1, with no clear D. CDR1 and CDR2 from the germline V gene are MDHEN and SYDVKM. The CDR3 has 16 amino acids. The V end was cut by 4 bases, the J end by 0 bases, with 15 bases between.

Note on this clone: Other nucleotide sequences from this sample produce the same CDR3. The genes are TRBV7-2 and TRBJ1-1; weak D call: TRBD1 (6 bases). The CDR3 has 14 amino acids. The germline gives CDR1 SGHTA, CDR2 FQGNSA. Trimming removed 4 bases from V and 2 bases from J, with 11 bases in between. The DNA of the CDR3 is TGTGCCAGCAGCTCGGGACATTCTAACACTGAAGCTTTCTTT. It is translated as CASSSGHSNTEAFF.

Comments on this clone: Other DNA sequences in the sample encode the same CDR3. This chain links TRBV7-3 with TRBJ2-2, with 12 positions matching TRBD2. The CDR3 runs to 15 residues. The germline V gene has CDR1 SGHTA and CDR2 FQGTGA. The ends lost 4 bases at V and 5 bases at J; junction bases unmatched: 2. The CDR3 region has the DNA TGTGCCAGCAGCTCCGGACTAGCGGGAACCGGGGAGCTGTTTTTT. It encodes CASSSGLAGTGELFF. The complete variable domain, with remaining parts taken from reference TRBV7-3 and TRBJ2-2, reads GAGVSQTPSNKVTEKGKYVELRCDPISGHTALYWYRQSLGQGPEFLIYFQGTGAADDSGLPNDRFFAVRPEGSVSTLKIQRTERGDSAVYLCASSSGLAGTGELFFGEGSRLTVL.

The V and J genes are TRBV28 and TRBJ1-1; D may be TRBD1 (6 bases). The germline V gene has CDR1 MDHEN and CDR2 SYDVKM. This CDR3 comprises 19 residues. Between the trimmed V and J ends, which lost 6 bases and 4 bases, there was a span of 30 bases. DNA for the CDR3: TGTGCCAGCAGCCTAGTCGAGGCAGGGGCCCTACCAGTGGGCACTGAAGCTTTCTTT. It codes for CASSLVEAGALPVGTEAFF.

The chain employs TRBV7-9 and TRBJ1-1; D is uncertain. V was clipped by 3 bases and J by 5 bases, with 7 bases between them. This CDR3 contains 12 residues. The germline CDR1 and CDR2 sequences are SEHNR and FQNEAQ (reference sequence). The CDR3 DNA reads as TGTGCCAGCAGCTTTCGGGAGACTGAAGCTTTCTTT. Its protein product is CASSFRETEAFF.

This chain uses TRBV6-5 with TRBJ1-2, with a tentative D call TRBD1 (6 bases). The ends were cut back, 5 bases at V and 5 bases at J, with 12 bases in the middle. Germline V gene sequence: CDR1 MNHEY, CDR2 SVGAGI. CDR3 length: 13 residues. DNA for the CDR3: TGTGCCAGCAGTCGGACAGAGATGTATGGCTACACCTTC. Translated, it gives CASSRTEMYGYTF.

The CDR3, as DNA: TGTGCCAGCAGTGAAATGCGAAGGCAGGGGGTAGGTCCACACAATATCTACGAGCAGTACTTC. Translating gives CASSEMRRQGVGPHNIYEQYF. V is TRBV2 and J is TRBJ2-7; 7 nucleotides match TRBD1. Per the germline V gene, CDR1 is SNHLY and CDR2 is FYNNEI. With V trimmed by 2 bases and J by 3 bases, 25 bases remained unmatched. This CDR3 contains 21 residues.

The chain links TRBV2 to TRBJ2-3; 11 positions match TRBD2. The CDR3 runs 16 residues. Germline lookup yields CDR1 SNHLY and CDR2 FYNNEI. V shed 8 bases and J 2 bases; nucleotides not matched to a gene: 9. The CDR3 region is CASEGSSGRNTDTQYF. DNA of the CDR3: TGTGCCAGCGAAGGCTCTAGCGGGAGGAACACAGATACGCAGTATTTT.

The chain employs TRBV9 and TRBJ2-1; either TRBD1 or TRBD2 may fit D (5 bases each). Germline values: CDR1 SGDLS, CDR2 YYNGEE. V lost 3 bases to trimming and J lost 9 bases, with 19 bases between them. CDR3 length: 15 residues. The CDR3 nucleotides read TGTGCCAGCAGCGGAACCGGGACCCCTGCTGGTGAGCAGTTCTTC. It specifies CASSGTGTPAGEQFF.

On this clone: Other DNA sequences in this specimen translate into the identical CDR3. This sequence joins TRBV5-1 and TRBJ2-2; D is unclear. The germline V and J ends were trimmed by 0 bases and 3 bases, with 3 bases remaining between them. This CDR3 region has 13 residues. Germline assignment: CDR1 SGHRS and CDR2 YFSETQ. CDR3 sequence: CASSLADTGELFF. The CDR3 nucleotides read TGCGCCAGCAGCTTGGCTGACACCGGGGAGCTGTTTTTT.

V usage is TRBV7-3 and J usage is TRBJ2-1; 10 bases agree with TRBD2. The CDR3 consists of 14 residues. Germline V lookup: CDR1 SGHTA, CDR2 FQGTGA. Losses at the gene ends were 5 bases for V and 8 bases for J; bases not matched to a gene: 6. In nucleotides, the CDR3 is TGTGCCAGCAGCCCTAGCGGGAGAAGAGATGAGCAGTTCTTC. Translating it yields CASSPSGRRDEQFF.

The chain recombines TRBV5-1 with TRBJ2-2; 8 nucleotides line up with TRBD2. Germline trimming cut 1 base from V and 4 bases from J; bases unmatched to any gene: 6. Germline V gives CDR1 SGHRS, CDR2 YFSETQ. The CDR3 spans 16 residues. CDR3 in amino acids: CASSLTLAAATGELFF. The DNA for the CDR3 is TGCGCCAGCAGCTTGACACTAGCGGCGGCCACCGGGGAGCTGTTTTTT. The full variable domain, with the rest looked up from reference TRBV5-1 and TRBJ2-2, is KAGVTQTPRYLIKTRGQQVTLSCSPISGHRSVSWYQQTPGQGLQFLFEYFSETQRNKGNFPGRFSGRQFSNSRSEMNVSTLELGDSALYLCASSLTLAAATGELFFGEGSRLTVL.

On this clone itself: The sample contains more than one DNA sequence encoding this CDR3. CDR3: CASSRPTGELFF. For the CDR3, the DNA is TGTGCCAGCAGTCGACCAACCGGGGAGCTGTTTTTT. V gene TRBV27 combines with J gene TRBJ2-2, with D hard to call. CDR3 length: 12 residues. The germline CDR1 and CDR2 sequences are MNHEY and SMNVEV (reference sequence). V lost 5 bases to trimming and J lost 5 bases, with 6 bases between them.

This chain connects TRBV6-5 to TRBJ1-1, with TRBD1 identical over 10 bases. This CDR3 has 15 amino acids. The trim removed 8 bases at V and 5 bases at J, leaving 11 bases unmatched. Germline CDR1 reads MNHEY; CDR2 reads SVGAGI. CDR3 nucleotide sequence: TGTGCCAGCCAAAGGGACAGGGGTGTATGGACTGAAGCTTTCTTT. It is translated as CASQRDRGVWTEAFF.

The chain combines TRBV6-5 with TRBJ2-2; D uncertain. Germline CDR1 MNHEY, CDR2 SVGAGI. The CDR3 is made up of 13 amino acids. The ends were cut back, 0 bases at V and 13 bases at J, with 12 bases in the middle. The DNA for the CDR3 is TGTGCCAGCAGTTACTCTGGCCCTTCAGCGCTGTTTTTT. Amino acid sequence: CASSYSGPSALFF.